The 20 T cell receptor beta chains below were found in one sample sequenced in a study of blood T cell repertoires in COVID-19. Sequencing was performed with immunoSEQ multiplex PCR; in TCRdb, only in-frame clones are kept and a portion is missing. Here the sample spans about 250,000 clones, 65% to 85% being singletons. The sample comprised peripheral blood. These receptors were collected from a man aged 40-49 years with active or convalescent COVID-19.

The chain joins TRBV4-3 to TRBJ1-6, with D unresolved. The CDR3 spans 12 residues. Germline values: CDR1 LGHNA, CDR2 YSLEER. Trimming took 1 base from V and 10 from J, leaving 5 bases between them. Here the CDR3 reads CASSQVGSPLHF. CDR3 in DNA: TGCGCCAGCAGCCAAGTGGGCTCACCCCTCCACTTT.

This clone was recorded only once. The chain employs TRBV6-2 or TRBV6-3 and TRBJ1-5; D perhaps matches TRBD1 (5 bases). This CDR3 is built from 15 residues. Trimming removed 5 bases at V and 3 bases at J, with 14 bases between. CDR1 and CDR2 from the germline V gene are MNHEY and SVGEGT. The CDR3 nucleotides read TGTGCCAGCAGTGCCTTGGGACTGACCAATCAGCCCCAGCATTTT. This codes for CASSALGLTNQPQHF.

This clone was counted a few times. The CDR3, as DNA: TGTGCCAGCAGCCCACAGGATATGTTCTCTGGAAACACCATATATTTT. It yields the protein CASSPQDMFSGNTIYF. The chain joins TRBV14 to TRBJ1-3, with D maybe TRBD1 (5 bases). The CDR3 spans 16 residues. Germline lookup yields CDR1 SGHDN and CDR2 FVKESK. V lost 4 bases to trimming and J lost 0 bases, with 13 bases between them.

The sample holds many counts of this clone. J is TRBJ2-7 and V is TRBV23-1; D is ambiguous. TRBV23-1 falls under the ORF class, with uncertain function. This CDR3 is 15 amino acids long. The V end was cut by 3 bases, the J end by 0 bases, with 12 bases between. CDR3 loop: CASSHGGSRSYEQYF. The CDR3, as DNA: TGCGCCAGCAGTCACGGTGGTAGTCGCTCCTACGAGCAGTACTTC.

V and J are TRBV7-2 and TRBJ1-4, with 9 positions matching TRBD1. The CDR3 runs to 15 residues. Unmatched junction bases numbered 9, after V lost 5 bases and J lost 8 bases. CDR1 and CDR2 (germline): SGHTA, FQGNSA. CDR3 sequence reads: CASSHTGGPGEKLFF. The CDR3 DNA is TGTGCCAGCAGCCACACAGGGGGCCCAGGGGAAAAACTGTTTTTT.

This chain links TRBV7-2 with TRBJ2-1, with 10 bases matching TRBD2. Germline values: CDR1 SGHTA, CDR2 FQGNSA. The trim removed 5 bases at V and 10 bases at J, leaving 14 bases unmatched. The CDR3 extends over 16 amino acids. The CDR3 bases are TGTGCCAGCAGCCCCGCGCCAGCAATAGCGGGAGGAGAGCAGTTCTTC. It yields the protein CASSPAPAIAGGEQFF. The full variable domain, in which reference TRBV7-2 and TRBJ2-1 provide the parts outside the CDR3, is GAGVSQSPSNKVTEKGKDVELRCDPISGHTALYWYRQSLGQGLEFLIYFQGNSAPDKSGLPSDRFSAERTGGSVSTLTIQRTQQEDSAVYLCASSPAPAIAGGEQFFGPGTRLTVL.

Only one count was recorded for this clone. The chain has TRBV6-2 or TRBV6-3 and TRBJ2-7; D is unresolved. Germline V gives CDR1 MNHEY, CDR2 SVGEGT. Between the trimmed V and J ends, which lost 0 bases and 0 bases, there was a span of 9 bases. The CDR3 contains 15 residues. CDR3 sequence reads: CASSYSSSSSYEQYF. As DNA, the CDR3 is TGTGCCAGCAGTTACTCGTCCTCGAGCTCCTACGAGCAGTACTTC.

V is TRBV10-3 and J is TRBJ2-3; 8 bases line up with TRBD1. Germline-derived CDR1 and CDR2 are ENHRY and SYGVKD. V lost 4 bases to trimming and J lost 7 bases; unmatched junction nucleotides: 7. The CDR3 sequence is 14 residues long. CDR3 bases: TGTGCCATCAGTGCGACGGACAGGGCGAATACGCAGTATTTT. Protein product: CAISATDRANTQYF.

CDR3 sequence: CASSPMGPTNTEAFF. Here the CDR3 DNA reads TGCGCCAGCAGCCCCATGGGCCCGACGAACACTGAAGCTTTCTTT. This chain joins TRBV5-1 and TRBJ1-1; D gene uncertain. The germline V and J ends were trimmed by 4 bases and 1 base, with 14 bases remaining between them. Per the germline V gene, CDR1 is SGHRS and CDR2 is YFSETQ. The CDR3 has 15 residues.

CDR3 amino acids: CASSYGTDYYEQYF. CDR3 DNA sequence: TGTGCCAGCAGTTACGGGACAGACTATTACGAGCAGTACTTC. V usage is TRBV6-6 and J usage is TRBJ2-7; 7 nucleotides align to TRBD1. The CDR3 covers 14 residues. Looked up from germline, CDR1 is MNHNY and CDR2 is SVGAGI (reference sequence). V shed 2 bases, J shed 4 bases, and the junction held 5 bases outside the gene matches.

This chain uses TRBV24-1 with TRBJ2-6; D might be TRBD1 (6 bases). The CDR3 has 16 residues. Germline V gives CDR1 KGHDR, CDR2 SFDVKD. The V gene lost 4 bases and the J gene lost 0 bases, with 9 bases spanning the gap. The CDR3 is CATSERQVSGANVLTF. The CDR3 DNA reads as TGTGCCACCAGTGAGAGACAGGTCTCTGGGGCCAACGTCCTGACTTTC.

The chain joins TRBV10-3 to TRBJ1-3, with D uncertain. Per germline, CDR1 ENHRY and CDR2 SYGVKD. The CDR3 sequence is 14 residues long. V was trimmed by 2 bases and J by 2 bases, leaving 7 bases between them. As DNA, the CDR3 is TGTGCCATCAGTGAGACAGTAACTGGAAACACCATATATTTT. This encodes CAISETVTGNTIYF.

The chain is built from TRBV19 and TRBJ1-3; no definite D call. With 8 bases removed from V and 0 bases from J, the gap between germline ends came to 14 bases. This CDR3 has 15 residues. CDR1 LNHDA and CDR2 SQIVND come from the germline V gene (reference sequence). This chain's CDR3 is CASSPRGPSGNTIYF. The CDR3 DNA follows: TGTGCCAGTTCCCCCCGCGGTCCCTCTGGAAACACCATATATTTT.

V gene TRBV7-2 combines with J gene TRBJ1-2; D might be TRBD1 (6 bases). Trimming stripped 8 bases from V and 0 bases from J, with 22 bases between. The CDR3 loop spans 17 amino acids. CDR1 SGHTA and CDR2 FQGNSA come from the germline V gene. The CDR3 DNA reads TGTGCCAGCCCCCCGCCGGCAGGGGCTGATGCTAACTATGGCTACACCTTC. It encodes CASPPPAGADANYGYTF.

The chain joins TRBV19 to TRBJ1-2; the D gene is possibly TRBD1 (6 bases). V was trimmed by 3 bases and J by 3 bases, leaving 11 bases between them. Germline V gene sequence: CDR1 LNHDA, CDR2 SQIVND (reference sequence). The CDR3 contains 14 residues. CDR3 coding DNA: TGTGCCAGTAGTATTCCGGACAGCCACTATGGCTACACCTTC. It specifies CASSIPDSHYGYTF.

The rearrangement joins TRBV25-1 to TRBJ1-3; TRBD1 matches 7 bases. CDR3 length: 15 residues. V lost 8 bases, J lost 3 bases, and 10 bases stayed unmatched. Germline values: CDR1 MGHDK, CDR2 SYGVNS. The CDR3 sequence is CASGNPTGSGNTIYF. The CDR3 DNA reads as TGTGCCAGCGGAAACCCGACAGGGAGTGGAAACACCATATATTTT.

The genes are TRBV20-1 and TRBJ1-2; D gene unclear. This CDR3 comprises 14 residues. Trimming pared 3 bases from V and 0 bases from J, leaving 11 bases between. Germline V gene sequence: CDR1 DFQATT, CDR2 SNEGSKA (reference sequence). The CDR3 sequence: CSASPEGANYGYTF. CDR3 in DNA: TGCAGTGCTAGTCCGGAGGGAGCTAACTATGGCTACACCTTC.

The J gene is TRBJ1-1, the V gene TRBV18, with TRBD1 as a possible D gene (6 bases). This CDR3 spans 16 amino acids. The germline V gene encodes CDR1 KGHSH and CDR2 LQKENI. V was pared by 3 bases and J by 0 bases, with 14 bases between. CDR3 protein: CASSPGTGRVNTEAFF. DNA of the CDR3: TGTGCCAGCTCACCGGGCACAGGGAGGGTGAACACTGAAGCTTTCTTT.

The rearrangement links TRBV19 to TRBJ1-2; D unclear. V lost 3 bases and J 3 bases, leaving 14 bases between the germline ends. Germline CDR1 is LNHDA and CDR2 is SQIVND (reference sequence). CDR3 size: 15 residues. The DNA of the CDR3 is TGTGCCAGTAGTATGGCCAGGTTCTTTCACTATGGCTACACCTTC. It yields the protein CASSMARFFHYGYTF.

The chain uses TRBV6-2 or TRBV6-3 and TRBJ1-2; a weak D match, TRBD1 (6 bases). The germline CDR1 and CDR2 sequences are MNHEY and SVGEGT. V was shortened by 2 bases and J by 8 bases, with 12 bases between the two germline ends. The CDR3 is 13 residues long. In DNA, the CDR3 is TGTGCCAGCAGTTACCTGGGGGCCTCCGGCTACACCTTC. Translation gives CASSYLGASGYTF.